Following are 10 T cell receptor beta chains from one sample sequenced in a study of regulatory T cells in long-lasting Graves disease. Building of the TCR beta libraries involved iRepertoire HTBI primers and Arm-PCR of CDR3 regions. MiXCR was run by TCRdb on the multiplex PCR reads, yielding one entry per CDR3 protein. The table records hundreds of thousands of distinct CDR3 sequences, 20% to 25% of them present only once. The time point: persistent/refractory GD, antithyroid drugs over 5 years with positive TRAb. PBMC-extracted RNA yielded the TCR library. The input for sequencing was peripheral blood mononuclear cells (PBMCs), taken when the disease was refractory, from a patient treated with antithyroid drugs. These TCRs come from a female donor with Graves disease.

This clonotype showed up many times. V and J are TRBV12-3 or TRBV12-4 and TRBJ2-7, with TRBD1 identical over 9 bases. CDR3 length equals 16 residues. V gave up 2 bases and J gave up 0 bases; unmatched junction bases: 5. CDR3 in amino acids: CASSLTGQGTSYEQYF. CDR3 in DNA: TGTGCCAGCAGTTTAACCGGACAGGGGACCTCCTACGAGCAGTACTTC.

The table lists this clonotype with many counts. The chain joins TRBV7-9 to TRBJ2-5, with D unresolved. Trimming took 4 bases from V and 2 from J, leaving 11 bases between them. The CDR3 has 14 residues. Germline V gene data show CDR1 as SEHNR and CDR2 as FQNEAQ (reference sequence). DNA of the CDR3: TGTGCCAGCAGCTCCATGTCCAGTCAAGAGACCCAGTACTTC. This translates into CASSSMSSQETQYF.

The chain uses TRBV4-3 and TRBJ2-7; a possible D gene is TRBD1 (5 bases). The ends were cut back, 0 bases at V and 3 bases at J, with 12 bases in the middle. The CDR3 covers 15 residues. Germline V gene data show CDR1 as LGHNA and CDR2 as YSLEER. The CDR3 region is CASSQDPAGRYEQYF. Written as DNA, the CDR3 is TGCGCCAGCAGCCAAGATCCGGCAGGGCGCTACGAGCAGTACTTC.

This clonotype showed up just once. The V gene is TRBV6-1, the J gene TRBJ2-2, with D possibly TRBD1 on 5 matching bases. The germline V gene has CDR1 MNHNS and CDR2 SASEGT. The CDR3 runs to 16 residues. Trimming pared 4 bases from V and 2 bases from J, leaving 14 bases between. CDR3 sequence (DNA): TGTGCCAGCAGTGCGGAAGGGGTCTCTAACACCGGGGAGCTGTTTTTT. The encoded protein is CASSAEGVSNTGELFF.

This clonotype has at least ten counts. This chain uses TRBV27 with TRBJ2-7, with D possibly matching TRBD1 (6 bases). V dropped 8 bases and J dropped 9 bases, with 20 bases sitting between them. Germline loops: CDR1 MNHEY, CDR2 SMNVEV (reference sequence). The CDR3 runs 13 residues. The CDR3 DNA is TGTGCCAGCGGGGAGCGGAGGACAGCGATGCAGTACTTC. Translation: CASGERRTAMQYF.

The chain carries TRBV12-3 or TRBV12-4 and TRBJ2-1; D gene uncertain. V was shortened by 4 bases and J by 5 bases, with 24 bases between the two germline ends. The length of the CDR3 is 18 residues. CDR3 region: CASSSNIGGLPLNNEQFF. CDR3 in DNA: TGTGCCAGCAGTTCGAATATTGGTGGGCTCCCCTTGAACAATGAGCAGTTCTTC.

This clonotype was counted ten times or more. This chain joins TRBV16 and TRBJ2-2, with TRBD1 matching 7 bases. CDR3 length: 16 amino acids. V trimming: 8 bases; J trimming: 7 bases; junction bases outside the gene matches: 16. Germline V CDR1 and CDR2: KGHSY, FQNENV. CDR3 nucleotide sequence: TGTGCCAGCGGACGACGGGACAGCCTTCTCGGCGGGGAGCTGTTTTTT. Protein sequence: CASGRRDSLLGGELFF.

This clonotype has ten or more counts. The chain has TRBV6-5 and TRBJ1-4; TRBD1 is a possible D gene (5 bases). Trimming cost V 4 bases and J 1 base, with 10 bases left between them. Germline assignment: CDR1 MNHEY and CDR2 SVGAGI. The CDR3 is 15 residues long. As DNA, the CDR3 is TGTGCCAGCAGTTCTGGGGGGGGAACTAATGAAAAACTGTTTTTT. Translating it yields CASSSGGGTNEKLFF.

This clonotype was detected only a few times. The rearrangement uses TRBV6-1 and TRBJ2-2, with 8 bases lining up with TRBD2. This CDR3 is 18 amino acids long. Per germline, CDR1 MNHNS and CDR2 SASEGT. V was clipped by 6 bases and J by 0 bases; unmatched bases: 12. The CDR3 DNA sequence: TGTGCCAGCAGCCCACTCGGACTAGCCTTTGCGAACACCGGGGAGCTGTTTTTT. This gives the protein CASSPLGLAFANTGELFF.

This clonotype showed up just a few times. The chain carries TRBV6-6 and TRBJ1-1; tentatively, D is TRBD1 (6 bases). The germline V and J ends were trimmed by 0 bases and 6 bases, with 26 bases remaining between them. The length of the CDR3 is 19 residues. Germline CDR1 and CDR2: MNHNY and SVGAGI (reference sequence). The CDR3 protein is CASSYSAGRRGARSAEAFF. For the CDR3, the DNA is TGTGCCAGCAGTTACTCGGCGGGAAGGCGGGGGGCGAGGTCCGCTGAAGCTTTCTTT.